This record looks at one TCR beta chain sequence and its context. This sample stems from a study of blood T cell repertoires in COVID-19. This CDR3 region has 15 residues. Germline lookup yields CDR1 SGHAT and CDR2 FQNNGV. Deletions cut 5 bases from V and 3 bases from J, with 17 bases between. The assay was immunoSEQ multiplex PCR, and TCRdb's table has in-frame clones only and misses some. The profile shows fewer than 300,000 clones, over 65% of them singletons. The source is a woman aged 70-85 years with active or convalescent COVID-19. Sequencing was done on a sample of peripheral blood. The V and J genes are TRBV11-2 and TRBJ2-7; perhaps TRBD1 as D (7 bases). DNA for the CDR3: TGTGCCAGCAGCCTACGCGGAGGGGGCCACTACGAGCAGTACTTC. Residues: CASSLRGGGHYEQYF. Full variable domain (remainder filled in from reference TRBV11-2 and TRBJ2-7): EAGVAQSPRYKIIEKRQSVAFWCNPISGHATLYWYQQILGQGPKLLIQFQNNGVVDDSQLPKDRFSAERLKGVDSTLKIQPAKLEDSAVYLCASSLRGGGHYEQYFGPGTRLTVT.